The rows below give T cell receptor beta chains drawn from one sample of a study of T cells in Graves' hyperthyroidism and ophthalmopathy. TCRdb redid the calling of the multiplex PCR reads with MiXCR, one entry per CDR3 protein. The table shows around 800,000 distinct CDR3 sequences, with roughly 40% occurring only once. The material sequenced was blood. The receptors here all came from a man aged 18 to 30 with Graves' hyperthyroidism. Each CDR3 is given with its conserved first and last residue. The D gene is left open where the match is weak. A row's size may be missing; if present it is once, few, many or a size class.

d_call clone_size j_call v_call cdr3_aa cdr3_nt
NA few TRBJ1-1 TRBV6-1 CASRKGQPTEAFF TGTGCCAGCAGGAAGGGCCAGCCGACTGAAGCTTTCTTT
NA few TRBJ1-1 TRBV6-5 CASTRDSMNTEAFF TGTGCCAGCACCCGCGACAGCATGAACACTGAAGCTTTCTTT
NA NA TRBJ1-3 TRBV7-2 CASSSTAGYGNTIYF TGTGCCAGCAGCTCCACCGCGGGATATGGAAACACCATATATTTT
TRBD1 NA TRBJ1-2 TRBV15 CASSRGGQGYTF TGTGCCAGCAGCAGGGGGGGGCAGGGCTACACCTTC
NA NA TRBJ2-5 TRBV9 CASSGSKGVGETQYF TGTGCCAGCAGCGGGTCAAAGGGGGTAGGGGAGACCCAGTACTTC
NA many TRBJ1-1 TRBV10-3 CAISERTPITEAFF TGTGCCATTAGTGAGAGGACACCGATCACTGAAGCTTTCTTT
TRBD2 few TRBJ2-7 TRBV5-4 CASSLFGGSSYEQYF TGTGCCAGCAGCTTGTTTGGCGGGAGCTCCTACGAGCAGTACTTC
NA many TRBJ1-2 TRBV24-1 CATSVRGGNYGYTF TGTGCCACCAGTGTACGCGGCGGGAACTATGGCTACACCTTC
NA NA TRBJ1-1 TRBV19 CASSIMGIGNTEAFF TGTGCCAGTAGTATAATGGGGATAGGGAACACTGAAGCTTTCTTT
TRBD1 NA TRBJ1-1 TRBV20-1 CSALWGTGTEAFF TGCAGTGCTCTATGGGGGACAGGGACTGAAGCTTTCTTT
NA NA TRBJ1-2 TRBV2 CASARTEGYTF TGTGCCAGCGCCCGGACAGAGGGCTACACCTTC
TRBD1 NA TRBJ1-2 TRBV12-3/TRBV12-4 CASRGQETLLYGYTF TGTGCCAGCAGAGGACAGGAGACATTACTCTATGGCTACACCTTC
TRBD1 NA TRBJ2-5 TRBV6-1 CASSLLRQGVRDQETQYF TGTGCCAGCAGCCTTCTGAGACAGGGTGTGAGGGACCAAGAGACCCAGTACTTC
NA NA TRBJ2-6 TRBV6-5 CASIPGANVLTF TGTGCCAGCATCCCTGGGGCCAACGTCCTGACTTTC
NA NA TRBJ1-3 TRBV6-2/TRBV6-3 CASSDSFGNTIYF TGTGCCAGCAGCGACAGTTTTGGAAACACCATATATTTT
TRBD1 NA TRBJ2-7 TRBV29-1 CSARTGPYYEQYF TGCAGCGCCCGGACAGGGCCCTATTACGAGCAGTACTTC
NA NA TRBJ1-2 TRBV25-1 CASVKGGGRDYGYTF TGTGCCAGCGTGAAGGGAGGGGGGCGGGACTATGGCTACACCTTC
TRBD1 few TRBJ2-7 TRBV7-2 CASSQGTGFYEQYF TGTGCCAGCAGCCAAGGGACAGGATTTTACGAGCAGTACTTC
TRBD1 NA TRBJ1-4 TRBV19 CATGTDLNEKLFF TGTGCCACCGGGACAGATCTCAACGAAAAACTGTTTTTT
TRBD1 NA TRBJ1-2 TRBV5-1 CASSGGQGAAEAF TGCGCCAGCAGCGGCGGTCAGGGGGCCGCTGAAGCTTTC
NA NA TRBJ1-6 TRBV5-1 CASSLEGPVYSPLHF TGCGCCAGCAGCTTGGAGGGGCCGGTATACTCACCCCTCCACTTT
NA NA TRBJ2-3 TRBV29-1 CSVMGTGLSTDTQYF TGCAGCGTCATGGGGACCGGGTTGAGCACAGATACGCAGTATTTT
NA NA TRBJ2-7 TRBV7-9 CASSSSTMEEQYF TGTGCCAGCAGCTCTTCAACCATGGAGGAGCAGTACTTC
TRBD1 NA TRBJ2-5 TRBV20-1 CSAATSGTGETQYF TGCAGTGCCGCTACGTCCGGGACAGGGGAGACCCAGTACTTC
NA NA TRBJ1-5 TRBV15 CATSRTPGTSQPQHF TGTGCCACCAGCAGGACTCCAGGGACTTCTCAGCCCCAGCATTTT
NA few TRBJ1-1 TRBV6-5 CASSYIEGTEAFF TGTGCCAGCAGTTACATCGAGGGGACTGAAGCTTTCTTT
TRBD2 NA TRBJ2-2 TRBV20-1 CSARDTAGGPSGELFF TGCAGTGCTAGAGATACGGCGGGAGGGCCAAGCGGGGAGCTGTTTTTT
NA NA TRBJ2-7 TRBV5-1 CASSSPVPSEQYF TGTGCCAGCAGCTCGCCCGTCCCCTCCGAGCAGTACTTC
TRBD1 few TRBJ1-4 TRBV9 CASRVVATGSGEKLFF TGTGCCAGCCGGGTTGTGGCGACAGGGTCTGGTGAAAAACTGTTTTTT